This T cell receptor (beta chain) appears in the sequencing data of a study of siplizumab effects on memory and regulatory T cells. The study, taken as a whole, reports: Whether the proliferating Tregs (from siplizumab cultures) were suppressive was not confirmed. Naive T cells were seemingly more diverse than memory cells, and major contributions to the alloresponse seemed to be made by them. The study found that mappable alloreactive CD4+ clones averaged around 72% Treg-derived with siplizumab and approximately 28% in controls. Unstimulated subsets were the mapping target of only a minor fraction of alloreactive clones.

This table comes from immunoSEQ multiplex PCR, and its TCRdb copy is limited to in-frame clones, with some not included. The sample consists of 85,000 to 90,000 clones, 75% to 90% of them appearing once. V was pared by 0 bases and J by 0 bases, with 6 bases between. From germline, CDR1 is SGHRS and CDR2 YFSETQ. This CDR3 has 14 residues. Turning to this clone: What it binds is not known.

The sample consisted of CD4+ T cells sorted from blood. This receptor was identified in a human donor in good health. The V call is TRBV5-1, the J call TRBJ1-2; D is possibly TRBD1 (6 bases). The chain's CDR3 is CASSLDRANYGYTF. The CDR3 DNA is TGCGCCAGCAGCTTGGACAGGGCTAACTATGGCTACACCTTC.